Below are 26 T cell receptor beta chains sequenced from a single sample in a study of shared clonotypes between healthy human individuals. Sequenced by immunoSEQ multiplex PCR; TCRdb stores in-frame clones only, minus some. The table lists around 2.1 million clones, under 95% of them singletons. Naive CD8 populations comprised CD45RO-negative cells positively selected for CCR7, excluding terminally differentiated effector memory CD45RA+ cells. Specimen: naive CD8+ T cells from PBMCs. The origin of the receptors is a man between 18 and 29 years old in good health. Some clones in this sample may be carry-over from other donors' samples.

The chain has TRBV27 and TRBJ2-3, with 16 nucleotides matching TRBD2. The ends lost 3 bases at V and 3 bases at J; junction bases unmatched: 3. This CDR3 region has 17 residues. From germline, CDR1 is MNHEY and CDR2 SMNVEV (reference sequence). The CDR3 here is CASSLGLAGGPTDTQYF. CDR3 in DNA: TGTGCCAGCAGTTTGGGACTAGCGGGAGGGCCGACAGATACGCAGTATTTT.

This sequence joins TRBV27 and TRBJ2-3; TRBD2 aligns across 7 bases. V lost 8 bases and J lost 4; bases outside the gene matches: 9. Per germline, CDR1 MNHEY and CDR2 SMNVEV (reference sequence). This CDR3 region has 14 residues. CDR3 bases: TGTGCCAGCCGGGGAGGGATCTCCGCAGATACGCAGTATTTT. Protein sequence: CASRGGISADTQYF.

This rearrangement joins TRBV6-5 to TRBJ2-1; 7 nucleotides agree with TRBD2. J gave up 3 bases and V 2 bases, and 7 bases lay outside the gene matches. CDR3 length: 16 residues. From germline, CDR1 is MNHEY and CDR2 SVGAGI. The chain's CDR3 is CASSYPGVAGYNEQFF. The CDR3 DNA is TGTGCCAGCAGTTACCCCGGGGTAGCGGGCTACAATGAGCAGTTCTTC.

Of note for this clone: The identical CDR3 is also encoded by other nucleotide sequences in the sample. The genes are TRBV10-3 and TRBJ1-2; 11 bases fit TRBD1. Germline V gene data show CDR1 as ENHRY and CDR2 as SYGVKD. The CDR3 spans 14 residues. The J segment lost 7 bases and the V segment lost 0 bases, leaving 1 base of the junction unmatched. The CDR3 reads CAISESGQGVGYTF. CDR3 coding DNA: TGTGCCATCAGTGAGTCGGGACAGGGGGTTGGCTACACCTTC.

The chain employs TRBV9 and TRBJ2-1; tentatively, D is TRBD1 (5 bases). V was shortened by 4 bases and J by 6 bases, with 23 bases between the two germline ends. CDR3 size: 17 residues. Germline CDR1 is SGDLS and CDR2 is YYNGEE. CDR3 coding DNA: TGTGCCAGCAGCCCACTGGATGGCAGGGTGATAGGCAATGAGCAGTTCTTC. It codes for CASSPLDGRVIGNEQFF.

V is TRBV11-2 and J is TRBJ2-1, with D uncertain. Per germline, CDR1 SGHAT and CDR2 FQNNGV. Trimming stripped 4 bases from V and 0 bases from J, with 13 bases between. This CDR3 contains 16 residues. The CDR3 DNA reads TGTGCCAGCAGCTCCCGGCCAGCACGCTCCTACAATGAGCAGTTCTTC. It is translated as CASSSRPARSYNEQFF.

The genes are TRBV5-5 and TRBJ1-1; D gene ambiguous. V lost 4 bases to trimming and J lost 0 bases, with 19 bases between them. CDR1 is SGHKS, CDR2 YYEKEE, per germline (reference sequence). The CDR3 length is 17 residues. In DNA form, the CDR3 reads TGTGCCAGCAGCCCCCGCCCACAGAATTTCATGAACACTGAAGCTTTCTTT. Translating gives CASSPRPQNFMNTEAFF.

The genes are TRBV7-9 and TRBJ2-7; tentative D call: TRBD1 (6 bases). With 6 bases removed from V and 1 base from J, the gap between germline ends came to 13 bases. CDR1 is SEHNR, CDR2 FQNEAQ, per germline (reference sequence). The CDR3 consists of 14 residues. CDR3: CASRPTTGSYEQYF. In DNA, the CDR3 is TGTGCCAGCAGACCAACGACAGGATCCTACGAGCAGTACTTC.

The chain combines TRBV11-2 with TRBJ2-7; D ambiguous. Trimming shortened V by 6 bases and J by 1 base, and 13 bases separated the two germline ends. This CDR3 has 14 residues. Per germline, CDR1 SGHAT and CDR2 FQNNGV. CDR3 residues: CASSWPGGSYEQYF. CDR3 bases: TGTGCCAGCAGTTGGCCGGGCGGATCCTACGAGCAGTACTTC.

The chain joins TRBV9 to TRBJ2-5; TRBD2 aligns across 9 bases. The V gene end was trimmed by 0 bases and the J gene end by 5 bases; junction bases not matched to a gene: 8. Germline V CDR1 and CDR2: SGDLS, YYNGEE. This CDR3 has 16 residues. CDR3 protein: CASSVGTSVPAETQYF. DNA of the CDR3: TGTGCCAGCAGCGTAGGGACTAGCGTCCCGGCGGAGACCCAGTACTTC.

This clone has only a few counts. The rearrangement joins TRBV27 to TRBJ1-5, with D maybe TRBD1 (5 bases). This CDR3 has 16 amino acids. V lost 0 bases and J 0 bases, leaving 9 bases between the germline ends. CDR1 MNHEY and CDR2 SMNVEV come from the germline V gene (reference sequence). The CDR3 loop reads CASSLSFRDSNQPQHF. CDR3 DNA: TGTGCCAGCAGTTTATCGTTCAGGGATAGCAATCAGCCCCAGCATTTT.

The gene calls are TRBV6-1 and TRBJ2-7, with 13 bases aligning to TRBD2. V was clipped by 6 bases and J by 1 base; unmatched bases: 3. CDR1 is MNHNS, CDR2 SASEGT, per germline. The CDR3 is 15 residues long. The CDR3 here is CASRGLAGESYEQYF. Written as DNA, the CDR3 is TGTGCCAGCAGAGGACTAGCGGGAGAGTCCTACGAGCAGTACTTC.

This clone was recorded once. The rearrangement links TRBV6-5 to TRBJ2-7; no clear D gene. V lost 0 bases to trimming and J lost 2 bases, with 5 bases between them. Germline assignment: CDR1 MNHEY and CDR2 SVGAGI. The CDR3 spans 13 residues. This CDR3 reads CASSYSSPYEQYF. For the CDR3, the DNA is TGTGCCAGCAGTTACTCGAGCCCCTACGAGCAGTACTTC.

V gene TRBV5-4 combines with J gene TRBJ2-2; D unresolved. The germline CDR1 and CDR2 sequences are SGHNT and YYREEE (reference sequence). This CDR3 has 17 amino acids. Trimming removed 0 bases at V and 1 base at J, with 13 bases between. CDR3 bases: TGTGCCAGCAGCTTGGATGCGGTGGGGTTGAACACCGGGGAGCTGTTTTTT. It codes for CASSLDAVGLNTGELFF.

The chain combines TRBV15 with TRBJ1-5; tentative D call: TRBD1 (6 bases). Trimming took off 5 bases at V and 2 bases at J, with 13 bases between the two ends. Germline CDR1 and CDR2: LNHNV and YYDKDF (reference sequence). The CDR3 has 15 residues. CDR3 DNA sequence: TGTGCCACCAGCGGAACAGGGTTCGGCAATCAGCCCCAGCATTTT. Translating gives CATSGTGFGNQPQHF. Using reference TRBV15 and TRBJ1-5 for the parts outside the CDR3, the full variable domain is DAMVIQNPRYQVTQFGKPVTLSCSQTLNHNVMYWYQQKSSQAPKLLFHYYDKDFNNEADTPDNFQSRRPNTSFCFLDIRSPGLGDTAMYLCATSGTGFGNQPQHFGDGTRLSIL.

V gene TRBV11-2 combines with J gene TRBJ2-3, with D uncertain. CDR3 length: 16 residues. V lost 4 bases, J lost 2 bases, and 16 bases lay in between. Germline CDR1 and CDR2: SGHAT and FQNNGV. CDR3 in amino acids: CASSSRRTELTDTQYF. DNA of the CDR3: TGTGCCAGCAGCTCCAGACGGACGGAACTCACAGATACGCAGTATTTT.

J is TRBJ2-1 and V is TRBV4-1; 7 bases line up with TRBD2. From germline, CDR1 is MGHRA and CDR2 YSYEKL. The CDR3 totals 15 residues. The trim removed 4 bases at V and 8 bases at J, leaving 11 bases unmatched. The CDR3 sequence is CASSPRGGSGDEQFF. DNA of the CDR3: TGCGCCAGCAGCCCAAGGGGCGGGAGTGGGGATGAGCAGTTCTTC.

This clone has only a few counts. The CDR3 spells CASQEGNQPQHF. The CDR3, as DNA: TGTGCCAGCCAGGAGGGCAATCAGCCCCAGCATTTT. V and J are TRBV2 and TRBJ1-5; D not resolved. This CDR3 is built from 12 residues. V lost 8 bases, J lost 2 bases, and 7 bases lay in between. CDR1 and CDR2 (germline): SNHLY, FYNNEI.

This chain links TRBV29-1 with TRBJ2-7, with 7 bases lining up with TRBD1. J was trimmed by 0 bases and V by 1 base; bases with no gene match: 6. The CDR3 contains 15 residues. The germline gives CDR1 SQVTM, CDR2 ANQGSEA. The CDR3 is CSVEVSDRASYEQYF. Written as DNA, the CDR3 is TGCAGCGTTGAAGTAAGCGACAGGGCCTCCTACGAGCAGTACTTC.

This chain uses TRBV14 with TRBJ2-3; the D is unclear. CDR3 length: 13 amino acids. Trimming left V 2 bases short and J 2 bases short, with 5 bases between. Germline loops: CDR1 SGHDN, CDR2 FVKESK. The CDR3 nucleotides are TGTGCCAGCAGCCAACACCTCACAGATACGCAGTATTTT. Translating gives CASSQHLTDTQYF. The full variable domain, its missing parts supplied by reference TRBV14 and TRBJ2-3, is EAGVTQFPSHSVIEKGQTVTLRCDPISGHDNLYWYRRVMGKEIKFLLHFVKESKQDESGMPNNRFLAERTGGTYSTLKVQPAELEDSGVYFCASSQHLTDTQYFGPGTRLTVL.

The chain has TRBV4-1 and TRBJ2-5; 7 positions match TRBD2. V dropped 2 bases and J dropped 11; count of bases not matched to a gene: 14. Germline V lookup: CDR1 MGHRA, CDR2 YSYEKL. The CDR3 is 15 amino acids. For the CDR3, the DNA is TGCGCCAGCAGCCAACAGGTTCCGATTGCGGGGGAGCAGTACTTC. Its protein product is CASSQQVPIAGEQYF.

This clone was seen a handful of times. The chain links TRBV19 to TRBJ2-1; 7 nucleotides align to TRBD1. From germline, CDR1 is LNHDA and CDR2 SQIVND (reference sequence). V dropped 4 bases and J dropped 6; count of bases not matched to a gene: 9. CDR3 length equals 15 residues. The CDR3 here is CASSTLDGQVNEQFF. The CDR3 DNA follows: TGTGCCAGTAGTACCTTAGACGGACAGGTCAATGAGCAGTTCTTC. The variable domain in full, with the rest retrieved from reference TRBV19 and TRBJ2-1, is DGGITQSPKYLFRKEGQNVTLSCEQNLNHDAMYWYRQDPGQGLRLIYYSQIVNDFQKGDIAEGYSVSREKKESFPLTVTSAQKNPTAFYLCASSTLDGQVNEQFFGPGTRLTVL.

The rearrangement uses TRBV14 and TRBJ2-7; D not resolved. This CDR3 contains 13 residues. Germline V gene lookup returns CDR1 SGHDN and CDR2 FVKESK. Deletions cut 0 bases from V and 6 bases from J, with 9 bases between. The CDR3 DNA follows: TGTGCCAGCAGCCAAGATAGGAGTACCGAGCAGTACTTC. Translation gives CASSQDRSTEQYF.

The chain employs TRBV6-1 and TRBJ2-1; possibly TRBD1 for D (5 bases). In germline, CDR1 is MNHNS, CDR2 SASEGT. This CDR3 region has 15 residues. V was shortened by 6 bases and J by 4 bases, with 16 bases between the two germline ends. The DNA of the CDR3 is TGTGCCAGCAGGGGATGGGCAGGGCCTTACAATGAGCAGTTCTTC. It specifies CASRGWAGPYNEQFF.

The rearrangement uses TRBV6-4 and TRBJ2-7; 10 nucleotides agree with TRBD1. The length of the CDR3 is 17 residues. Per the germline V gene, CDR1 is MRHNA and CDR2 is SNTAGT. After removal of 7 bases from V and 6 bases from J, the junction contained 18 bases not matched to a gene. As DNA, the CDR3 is TGTGCCAGCACCCCGGGACAGGGGATTTCGGGTGGTCGCGAGCAGTACTTC. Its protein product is CASTPGQGISGGREQYF.

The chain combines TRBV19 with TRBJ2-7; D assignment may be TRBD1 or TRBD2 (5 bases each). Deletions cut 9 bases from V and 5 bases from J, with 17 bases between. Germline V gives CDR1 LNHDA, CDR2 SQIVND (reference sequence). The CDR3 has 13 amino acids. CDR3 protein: CASGFRGFNEQYF. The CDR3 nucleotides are TGTGCCAGCGGATTTCGGGGCTTCAACGAGCAGTACTTC.